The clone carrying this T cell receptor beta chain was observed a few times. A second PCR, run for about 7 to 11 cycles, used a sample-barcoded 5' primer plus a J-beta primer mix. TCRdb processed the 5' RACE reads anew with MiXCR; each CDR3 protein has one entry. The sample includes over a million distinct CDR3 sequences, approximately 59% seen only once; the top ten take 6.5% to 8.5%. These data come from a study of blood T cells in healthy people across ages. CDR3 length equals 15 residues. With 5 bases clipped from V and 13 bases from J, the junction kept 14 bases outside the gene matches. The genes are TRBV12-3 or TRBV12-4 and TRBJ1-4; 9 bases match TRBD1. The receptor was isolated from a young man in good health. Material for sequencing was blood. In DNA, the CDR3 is TGTGCCAGCAGTGATCGACAGGGGGGATCTTTGGGACTGTTTTTT. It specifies CASSDRQGGSLGLFF.